Below are 22 T cell receptor beta chains sequenced from a single sample in a study of blood T cell repertoires in COVID-19. Profiled with immunoSEQ multiplex PCR; TCRdb holds only in-frame clones, not every one. The sample carries hundreds of thousands of clones, 85% to 90% recorded once. Source material: peripheral blood. Receptor source: a woman aged 45-65 years with COVID-19, enrolled during active disease.

This clone occurred a few times. This chain links TRBV6-5 with TRBJ2-7; a possible D gene is TRBD1 (5 bases). The V end lost 0 bases, the J end lost 2 bases, and 5 bases lay between the germline ends. The CDR3 contains 13 residues. Germline V gives CDR1 MNHEY, CDR2 SVGAGI. The CDR3 DNA reads as TGTGCCAGCAGTTACTCGGACACCTACGAGCAGTACTTC. It codes for CASSYSDTYEQYF.

The chain employs TRBV7-6 and TRBJ2-2; 13 positions match TRBD2. V lost 1 base and J lost 7; bases outside the gene matches: 3. Germline loops: CDR1 SGHVS, CDR2 FNYEAQ. This CDR3 has 16 residues. The CDR3 protein is CASSLGTSGSHGELFF. The CDR3 DNA reads TGTGCCAGCAGCTTAGGGACTAGCGGGAGCCACGGGGAGCTGTTTTTT.

This chain joins TRBV19 and TRBJ2-5, with TRBD2 matching 7 bases. The trim removed 4 bases at V and 4 bases at J, leaving 9 bases unmatched. CDR1 and CDR2 (germline): LNHDA, SQIVND (reference sequence). The CDR3 spans 15 residues. The CDR3 region is CASSSGRERGETQYF. As DNA, the CDR3 is TGTGCCAGTAGTAGTGGGCGGGAGAGGGGAGAGACCCAGTACTTC.

The chain carries TRBV7-2 and TRBJ2-1; TRBD2 matches 14 bases. In germline, CDR1 is SGHTA, CDR2 FQGNSA. V lost 5 bases, J lost 6 bases, and 12 bases stayed unmatched. The length of the CDR3 is 18 residues. CDR3 DNA: TGTGCCAGCAGCCCCGGGGGGGGACTAGCGGGAGTCCCCAATGAGCAGTTCTTC. Translation: CASSPGGGLAGVPNEQFF.

The V gene is TRBV27, the J gene TRBJ1-1; D call uncertain. The V gene lost 3 bases and the J gene lost 4 bases, with 18 bases spanning the gap. This CDR3 has 16 residues. The germline CDR1 and CDR2 sequences are MNHEY and SMNVEV (reference sequence). The CDR3 is CASSFSRLAGGTEAFF. The CDR3 DNA sequence: TGTGCCAGCAGTTTCTCCCGTTTAGCCGGTGGCACTGAAGCTTTCTTT.

The chain couples TRBV18 to TRBJ2-5; TRBD1 agrees at 7 bases. The V gene end was trimmed by 5 bases and the J gene end by 0 bases; junction bases not matched to a gene: 6. Germline V lookup: CDR1 KGHSH, CDR2 LQKENI. The CDR3 is 15 residues long. CDR3 DNA sequence: TGTGCCAGCTCATTTCGGGACAGCTACCAAGAGACCCAGTACTTC. It encodes CASSFRDSYQETQYF. Full variable domain (rest looked up from reference TRBV18 and TRBJ2-5): NAGVMQNPRHLVRRRGQEARLRCSPMKGHSHVYWYRQLPEEGLKFMVYLQKENIIDESGMPKERFSAEFPKEGPSILRIQQVVRGDSAAYFCASSFRDSYQETQYFGPGTRLLVL.

The CDR3 reads CASSQDIRSQGAYEQYF. The CDR3 DNA reads as TGTGCCAGCAGCCAAGATATAAGGTCGCAGGGGGCGTACGAGCAGTACTTC. The chain is built from TRBV4-2 and TRBJ2-7; TRBD1 matches at 8 bases. CDR3 size: 17 residues. V dropped 0 bases and J dropped 4; count of bases not matched to a gene: 11. Germline V gene data show CDR1 as LGHNA and CDR2 as YNFKEQ.

A few counts support this clone. The CDR3 reads CASSLGKEGLAGGLEFF. The DNA for the CDR3 is TGTGCCAGCAGTTTGGGGAAGGAGGGACTAGCGGGAGGATTGGAGTTCTTC. The chain employs TRBV28 and TRBJ2-1; 15 positions agree with TRBD2. This CDR3 has 17 residues. Looked up from germline, CDR1 is MDHEN and CDR2 is SYDVKM. J was trimmed by 14 bases and V by 3 bases; bases with no gene match: 14.

The rearrangement joins TRBV3-1 (or the pseudogene TRBV3-2) to TRBJ1-2, with 7 nucleotides matching TRBD1. The CDR3 runs to 13 residues. With 3 bases clipped from V and 7 bases from J, the junction kept 5 bases outside the gene matches. Looked up from germline, CDR1 is LGHDT and CDR2 is YNNKEL (reference sequence). The CDR3 sequence is CASSQQGVSGYTF. The DNA for the CDR3 is TGTGCCAGCAGCCAGCAGGGGGTGAGTGGCTACACCTTC.

J is TRBJ2-7 and V is TRBV6-2 or TRBV6-3, with 14 bases matching TRBD2. The CDR3 is 16 amino acids. With 5 bases clipped from V and 1 base from J, the junction kept 4 bases outside the gene matches. Germline CDR1 is MNHEY and CDR2 is SVGEGT. CDR3 protein: CASSRGLAGGSYEQYF. The CDR3 bases are TGTGCCAGCAGTCGAGGACTAGCGGGAGGTTCCTACGAGCAGTACTTC.

The count of this clone is one. The CDR3 protein is CASRSTGGTQYF. CDR3 sequence (DNA): TGTGCCAGCAGAAGTACCGGGGGTACGCAGTATTTT. J is TRBJ2-3 and V is TRBV5-4, with a possible D match to TRBD2 (6 bases). The V gene's germline CDR1 is SGHNT and CDR2 YYREEE (reference sequence). This CDR3 is 12 amino acids long. V was cut by 5 bases and J by 8 bases, with 12 bases left in between.

This clone was seen once. The chain has TRBV10-3 and TRBJ2-3; 9 bases fit TRBD2. V was pared by 7 bases and J by 7 bases, with 15 bases of the junction left unmatched. CDR1 ENHRY and CDR2 SYGVKD come from the germline V gene. The CDR3 has 16 amino acids. DNA for the CDR3: TGTGCCATCAATCCCGGGGTAGCGGGAGTTCTTAATACGCAGTATTTT. Translating it yields CAINPGVAGVLNTQYF.

The chain is built from TRBV23-1 and TRBJ2-3; possible D gene TRBD1, 5 bases. TRBV23-1 is reported as an ORF; its role is uncertain. The CDR3 contains 15 residues. V was shortened by 7 bases and J by 1 base, with 15 bases between the two germline ends. The chain's CDR3 is CASKPTGSGTDTQYF. The CDR3 DNA follows: TGCGCCAGCAAACCCACAGGATCAGGCACAGATACGCAGTATTTT.

CDR3 nucleotides: TGTGCCAGCAGCTCCATGTCGCCGGGACAGGATACGACCGGCTACACCTTC. Translating it yields CASSSMSPGQDTTGYTF. The chain is built from TRBV11-2 and TRBJ1-2, with 8 bases lining up with TRBD1. The junction had 18 bases not matched to a gene; V was cut back by 4 bases and J by 8 bases. This CDR3 spans 17 amino acids. Germline CDR1 is SGHAT and CDR2 is FQNNGV.

V is TRBV29-1 and J is TRBJ2-1; 8 nucleotides match TRBD2. The V segment lost 0 bases and the J segment 3 bases; nucleotides outside the gene matches: 7. CDR3 size: 16 residues. Germline V gene sequence: CDR1 SQVTM, CDR2 ANQGSEA. CDR3 bases: TGCAGCGTTGAAGATCCGAGCGGGGGCCTCTACAATGAGCAGTTCTTC. Translation gives CSVEDPSGGLYNEQFF.

This clone has a single count. The junction differs from germline at one of its ends, possibly a read error. V is TRBV7-7 and J is TRBJ2-1, with 9 bases aligning to TRBD2. Germline V CDR1 and CDR2: SSHAT, FNYEAQ (reference sequence). The CDR3 runs 16 residues. The CDR3 coding sequence is TGTGCTAGCAGCCACGTGCCTAGCGGGGACTACAATGAGCAGTTCTTC. This encodes CASSHVPSGDYNEQFF.

The chain employs TRBV4-2 and TRBJ1-4; 11 bases align to TRBD1. The CDR3 has 17 residues. Germline CDR1 is LGHNA and CDR2 is YNFKEQ. The trim removed 3 bases at V and 1 base at J, leaving 4 bases unmatched. The CDR3 loop reads CASSHPDRGRTNEKLFF. The CDR3 DNA is TGTGCCAGCAGCCACCCGGACAGGGGGCGAACTAATGAAAAACTGTTTTTT.

The rearrangement links TRBV27 to TRBJ2-1, with a weak D call TRBD2 (5 bases). Germline V lookup: CDR1 MNHEY, CDR2 SMNVEV (reference sequence). V was trimmed by 3 bases and J by 2 bases, leaving 8 bases between them. This CDR3 is built from 14 residues. The CDR3, as DNA: TGTGCCAGCAGTTTTAGCGTTACCTACAATGAGCAGTTCTTC. Amino acid sequence: CASSFSVTYNEQFF.

J is TRBJ2-2 and V is TRBV7-9; 8 nucleotides match TRBD2. CDR3 length equals 14 residues. The germline gives CDR1 SEHNR, CDR2 FQNEAQ (reference sequence). The V gene end was trimmed by 5 bases and the J gene end by 7 bases; junction bases not matched to a gene: 6. The CDR3, as DNA: TGTGCCAGCAGCCAGCGGGAGCGGGTCGGGGAGCTGTTTTTT. It is translated as CASSQRERVGELFF.

This clone has a single count. This sequence joins TRBV7-2 and TRBJ2-7; 9 bases agree with TRBD2. The V gene's germline CDR1 is SGHTA and CDR2 FQGNSA. This CDR3 comprises 15 residues. The junction had 3 bases not matched to a gene; V was cut back by 1 base and J by 2 bases. CDR3 in amino acids: CASSLVGGRAYEQYF. The CDR3 region has the DNA TGTGCCAGCAGCTTAGTTGGCGGGAGGGCCTACGAGCAGTACTTC.

The rearrangement joins TRBV5-4 to TRBJ1-4; D might be TRBD1 (5 bases). Germline loops: CDR1 SGHNT, CDR2 YYREEE (reference sequence). Trimming removed 4 bases from V and 3 bases from J, with 13 bases in between. There are 15 residues in the CDR3. The CDR3 region is CASSTKTTANEKLFF. The CDR3 DNA follows: TGTGCCAGCAGCACTAAGACGACAGCTAATGAAAAACTGTTTTTT.

The V call is TRBV6-4, the J call TRBJ1-6; 8 bases fit TRBD1. The germline CDR1 and CDR2 sequences are MRHNA and SNTAGT. Unmatched junction bases numbered 5, after V lost 5 bases and J lost 8 bases. The CDR3 is 14 residues long. The CDR3 sequence is CASSRTGTDSPLHF. The DNA of the CDR3 is TGTGCCAGCAGTCGGACAGGGACAGATTCACCCCTCCACTTT.